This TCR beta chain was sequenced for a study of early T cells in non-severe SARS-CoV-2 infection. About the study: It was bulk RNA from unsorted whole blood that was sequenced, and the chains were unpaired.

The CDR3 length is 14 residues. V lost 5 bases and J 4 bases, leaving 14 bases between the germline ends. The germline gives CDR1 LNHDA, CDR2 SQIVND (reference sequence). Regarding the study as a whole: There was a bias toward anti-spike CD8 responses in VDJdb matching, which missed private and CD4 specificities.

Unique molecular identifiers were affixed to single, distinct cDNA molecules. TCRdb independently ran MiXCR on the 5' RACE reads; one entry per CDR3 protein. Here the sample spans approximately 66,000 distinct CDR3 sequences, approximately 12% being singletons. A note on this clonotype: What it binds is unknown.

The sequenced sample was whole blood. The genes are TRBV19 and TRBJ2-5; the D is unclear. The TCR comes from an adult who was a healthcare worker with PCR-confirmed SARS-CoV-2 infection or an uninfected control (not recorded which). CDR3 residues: CASSVRGSGETQYF. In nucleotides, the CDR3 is TGTGCCAGTAGTGTAAGAGGTTCCGGAGAGACCCAGTACTTC.